A selection of T cell receptor beta chains follows, all from one sample in a study of T cells in Graves' hyperthyroidism and ophthalmopathy. TCRdb re-derived calls from the multiplex PCR reads in MiXCR, one entry per CDR3 protein. Of about 690,000 distinct CDR3 sequences listed, roughly 17% were seen once; the top ten hold 15% to 17%. Sequenced: blood. These receptors all stem from a man over 45 with Graves' hyperthyroidism. CDR3s include the opening cysteine and the closing phenylalanine or tryptophan. A D gene is named only where the DNA matches it firmly. The size entry is marked missing in some rows and otherwise reads once, few, many or a size class.

size: few; V: TRBV5-4; J: TRBJ1-4; D: NA; CDR3: CASSLLPGAGEKLFF; DNA: TGTGCCAGCAGCTTGTTGCCGGGGGCAGGGGAAAAACTGTTTTTT
size: many; V: TRBV2; J: TRBJ1-5; D: NA; CDR3: CASLTGPGNQPQHF; DNA: TGTGCCAGCTTAACAGGGCCAGGCAATCAGCCCCAGCATTTT
size: many; V: TRBV7-9; J: TRBJ2-1; D: TRBD2; CDR3: CASRLRAGAYNEQFF; DNA: TGTGCCAGCAGATTGAGAGCGGGAGCCTACAATGAGCAGTTCTTC
size: many; V: TRBV20-1; J: TRBJ2-7; D: TRBD2; CDR3: CSVVLAGGGSYEQYF; DNA: TGCAGTGTGGTACTAGCGGGAGGAGGTTCCTACGAGCAGTACTTC
size: many; V: TRBV28; J: TRBJ2-3; D: NA; CDR3: CASSSPGASDTQYF; DNA: TGTGCCAGCAGTTCTCCGGGGGCGTCAGATACGCAGTATTTT
size: many; V: TRBV2; J: TRBJ2-3; D: NA; CDR3: CALEGRGTDTQYF; DNA: TGTGCCCTCGAGGGGCGAGGCACAGATACGCAGTATTTT
size: NA; V: TRBV19; J: TRBJ2-1; D: NA; CDR3: CASSREGGGTAYNEQFF; DNA: TGTGCCAGTAGTAGAGAAGGTGGAGGGACGGCCTACAATGAGCAGTTCTTC
size: NA; V: TRBV28; J: TRBJ2-1; D: TRBD1; CDR3: CASEGATYNEQFF; DNA: TGTGCCAGCGAGGGGGCGACCTACAATGAGCAGTTCTTC
size: once; V: TRBV2; J: TRBJ1-1; D: NA; CDR3: CASSGRQDTEAFF; DNA: TGTGCCAGCAGTGGTCGGCAGGACACTGAAGCGTTCTTT
size: many; V: TRBV5-1; J: TRBJ2-1; D: TRBD2; CDR3: CASSSGLAGSNEQFF; DNA: TGTGCCAGCAGCTCGGGACTAGCGGGGAGCAATGAGCAGTTCTTC
size: many; V: TRBV11-2; J: TRBJ2-5; D: TRBD1; CDR3: CASSLDDTGVYQETQYF; DNA: TGTGCCAGCAGCTTAGATGATACAGGGGTGTACCAAGAGACCCAGTACTTC
size: NA; V: TRBV6-1; J: TRBJ2-2; D: NA; CDR3: CASSRRQSQGELFF; DNA: TGTGCCAGCAGCCGTCGACAGTCTCAGGGGGAGCTGTTTTTT
size: few; V: TRBV7-9; J: TRBJ1-3; D: TRBD1; CDR3: CASSITGVGNTIYF; DNA: TGTGCCAGCAGCATCACAGGGGTTGGAAACACCATATATTTT
size: few; V: TRBV6-2/TRBV6-3; J: TRBJ2-1; D: NA; CDR3: CASSSRASQSYNEQFF; DNA: TGTGCCAGCAGTTCGAGGGCTAGCCAGTCCTACAATGAGCAGTTCTTC
size: many; V: TRBV9; J: TRBJ2-5; D: NA; CDR3: CASSVRGGTSQETQYF; DNA: TGTGCCAGCAGCGTCAGAGGCGGTACGTCTCAAGAGACCCAGTACTTC
size: many; V: TRBV28; J: TRBJ2-5; D: TRBD2; CDR3: CASSLAGLAGAETQYF; DNA: TGTGCCAGCAGTTTGGCGGGACTAGCGGGAGCAGAGACCCAGTACTTC
size: few; V: TRBV27; J: TRBJ2-7; D: TRBD1; CDR3: CASSFPGTGAFEQYF; DNA: TGTGCCAGCAGTTTCCCCGGGACAGGGGCTTTTGAGCAGTACTTC
size: many; V: TRBV11-1; J: TRBJ2-7; D: NA; CDR3: CASSLASGDSYEQYF; DNA: TGTGCCAGCAGCTTAGCGTCCGGGGATTCCTACGAGCAGTACTTC
size: many; V: TRBV12-3/TRBV12-4; J: TRBJ2-3; D: TRBD2; CDR3: CASSPRASGASTDTQYF; DNA: TGTGCCAGCAGTCCCCGAGCTAGCGGGGCTAGCACAGATACGCAGTATTTT
size: NA; V: TRBV28; J: TRBJ2-2; D: NA; CDR3: CASTYTGQANTGELFF; DNA: TGTGCCAGCACCTACACCGGGCAGGCGAACACCGGGGAGCTGTTTTTT
size: many; V: TRBV28; J: TRBJ1-1; D: TRBD1; CDR3: CASSAGQGRTEAFF; DNA: TGTGCCAGCAGTGCAGGACAGGGTCGCACTGAAGCTTTCTTT
size: NA; V: TRBV2; J: TRBJ1-5; D: NA; CDR3: CASSDGLSNQPQRF; DNA: TGTGCCAGCAGTGACGGGCTCTCCAATCAGCCCCAGCGTTTT
size: few; V: TRBV5-1; J: TRBJ1-1; D: TRBD1; CDR3: CASSLPEGAVMNTEAFF; DNA: TGCGCCAGCAGCTTGCCCGAGGGGGCAGTAATGAACACTGAAGCTTTCTTT
size: many; V: TRBV13; J: TRBJ2-2; D: TRBD2; CDR3: CASSPTSGRGAGELFF; DNA: TGTGCCAGCAGCCCTACTAGCGGGAGAGGGGCCGGGGAGCTGTTTTTT
size: many; V: TRBV30; J: TRBJ2-1; D: NA; CDR3: CAWTYGHTNNEQFF; DNA: TGTGCCTGGACCTACGGACATACCAACAATGAGCAGTTCTTC
size: many; V: TRBV5-4; J: TRBJ2-1; D: TRBD2; CDR3: CASSLSIAGDNEQFF; DNA: TGTGCCAGCAGCTTGTCAATAGCGGGAGACAATGAGCAGTTCTTC
size: many; V: TRBV3-1; J: TRBJ2-7; D: NA; CDR3: CASSHRNYEQYF; DNA: TGTGCCAGCAGCCACCGAAACTACGAGCAGTACTTC
size: many; V: TRBV7-2; J: TRBJ1-4; D: NA; CDR3: CASSLSGAGEKLFF; DNA: TGTGCCAGCAGCTTAAGTGGGGCCGGTGAAAAACTGTTTTTT
size: NA; V: TRBV5-5; J: TRBJ2-7; D: NA; CDR3: CASSFSLGYEQYF; DNA: TGTGCCAGCAGCTTTTCCTTGGGCTACGAGCAGTACTTC
size: many; V: TRBV3-1; J: TRBJ1-2; D: NA; CDR3: CASSYRDGLNYGYTF; DNA: TGTGCCAGCAGCTACCGGGACGGACTAAACTATGGCTACACCTTC
size: many; V: TRBV2; J: TRBJ2-7; D: NA; CDR3: CASSEAVPYEQYF; DNA: TGTGCCAGCAGTGAGGCTGTCCCCTACGAGCAGTACTTC
size: many; V: TRBV28; J: TRBJ2-7; D: TRBD1; CDR3: CASSFPGTGTPEQYF; DNA: TGTGCCAGCAGTTTCCCCGGGACAGGGACTCCCGAGCAGTACTTC
size: many; V: TRBV2; J: TRBJ1-1; D: NA; CDR3: CASVLQDTEAFF; DNA: TGTGCCAGCGTTTTGCAGGACACTGAAGCTTTCTTT
size: few; V: TRBV6-1; J: TRBJ1-1; D: NA; CDR3: CATRRQANTEAFF; DNA: TGTGCCACCCGAAGACAGGCGAACACTGAAGCTTTCTTT
size: many; V: TRBV12-3/TRBV12-4; J: TRBJ2-1; D: TRBD1; CDR3: CASSPEGQSSYNEQFF; DNA: TGTGCCAGCAGCCCAGAGGGACAGAGCTCCTACAATGAGCAGTTCTTC
size: NA; V: TRBV13; J: TRBJ1-6; D: NA; CDR3: CASSLEDSPLRF; DNA: TGTGCCAGCAGCCTGGAAGATTCACCCCTCCGCTTT
size: few; V: TRBV7-9; J: TRBJ2-5; D: NA; CDR3: CASSPGRDRETQYF; DNA: TGTGCCAGCAGCCCCGGCCGGGATCGAGAGACCCAGTACTTC
size: few; V: TRBV28; J: TRBJ1-5; D: NA; CDR3: CASSPHRAGNQPQHF; DNA: TGTGCCAGCAGTCCCCACAGGGCTGGGAATCAGCCCCAGCATTTT
size: many; V: TRBV20-1; J: TRBJ2-3; D: TRBD2; CDR3: CSARLAGSSTDTQYF; DNA: TGCAGTGCTAGGCTAGCGGGTTCTAGCACAGATACGCAGTATTTT
size: many; V: TRBV27; J: TRBJ1-5; D: NA; CDR3: CASSLMGPNQPQHF; DNA: TGTGCCAGCAGTTTAATGGGCCCTAATCAGCCCCAGCATTTT
size: few; V: TRBV3-1; J: TRBJ2-5; D: NA; CDR3: CASSQDPILAEETQYF; DNA: TGTGCCAGCAGCCAAGATCCTATACTAGCAGAAGAGACCCAGTACTTC
size: few; V: TRBV20-1; J: TRBJ1-5; D: NA; CDR3: CSAGASNQPQHF; DNA: TGCAGTGCGGGGGCTAGCAATCAGCCCCAGCATTTT
size: few; V: TRBV5-4; J: TRBJ2-3; D: TRBD2; CDR3: CASSPGLAEGDTQYF; DNA: TGTGCCAGCAGCCCGGGACTAGCGGAAGGAGATACGCAGTATTTT
size: few; V: TRBV20-1; J: TRBJ2-7; D: NA; CDR3: CSAPRDRREQYF; DNA: TGCAGTGCTCCGAGAGACAGGCGCGAGCAGTACTTC
size: few; V: TRBV9; J: TRBJ2-1; D: NA; CDR3: CASSVVAGITYNEQFF; DNA: TGTGCCAGCAGCGTAGTTGCAGGGATCACCTACAATGAGCAGTTCTTC
size: many; V: TRBV2; J: TRBJ1-1; D: NA; CDR3: CASSPRTSPNTEAFF; DNA: TGTGCCAGCAGTCCCCGGACAAGCCCGAACACTGAAGCTTTCTTT
size: many; V: TRBV6-1; J: TRBJ2-5; D: TRBD2; CDR3: CASRIGVVNSGRSGETQYF; DNA: TGTGCCAGCAGAATAGGAGTGGTGAATAGCGGGAGATCTGGAGAGACCCAGTACTTC
size: many; V: TRBV5-1; J: TRBJ1-3; D: NA; CDR3: CASSLEVLGYSGNTIYF; DNA: TGCGCCAGCAGCTTGGAGGTTCTCGGGTATTCTGGAAACACCATATATTTT
size: NA; V: TRBV12-5; J: TRBJ1-5; D: NA; CDR3: CASGLGYTGSDQPQHF; DNA: TGTGCTAGTGGTTTGGGGTATACAGGGAGTGATCAGCCCCAGCATTTT
size: NA; V: TRBV7-8; J: TRBJ1-5; D: NA; CDR3: CASSLTSGILSNQPQHF; DNA: TGTGCCAGCAGCTTAACTTCGGGTATCCTTTCAAATCAGCCCCAGCATTTT
size: many; V: TRBV10-2; J: TRBJ2-7; D: NA; CDR3: CASTDEWESFYEQYF; DNA: TGCGCCAGCACCGACGAGTGGGAGAGCTTCTACGAGCAGTACTTC
size: NA; V: TRBV5-6; J: TRBJ2-1; D: NA; CDR3: CASSLKTGAYNEQFF; DNA: TGTGCCAGCAGCTTGAAAACGGGAGCCTACAATGAGCAGTTCTTC
size: many; V: TRBV20-1; J: TRBJ2-5; D: NA; CDR3: CSARNQETQYF; DNA: TGCAGTGCTAGGAACCAAGAGACCCAGTACTTC
size: many; V: TRBV20-1; J: TRBJ2-7; D: NA; CDR3: CSGQEDPYEQYF; DNA: TGCAGTGGACAGGAGGACCCCTACGAGCAGTACTTC
size: few; V: TRBV9; J: TRBJ2-7; D: TRBD2; CDR3: CASSGLAGGPSHEQYF; DNA: TGTGCCAGCAGCGGACTAGCGGGAGGGCCTTCCCACGAGCAGTACTTC
size: many; V: TRBV7-9; J: TRBJ2-7; D: NA; CDR3: CASSGRWSYEQYF; DNA: TGTGCCAGCAGCGGACGGTGGTCCTACGAGCAGTACTTC
size: many; V: TRBV5-1; J: TRBJ2-2; D: TRBD1; CDR3: CASSAGQANTGELFF; DNA: TGCGCCAGCAGCGCGGGACAGGCGAACACCGGGGAGCTGTTTTTT
size: NA; V: TRBV9; J: TRBJ2-2; D: NA; CDR3: CASSGVIGELFF; DNA: TGTGCCAGCAGCGGAGTGATCGGGGAGCTGTTTTTT
size: many; V: TRBV12-3/TRBV12-4; J: TRBJ1-5; D: NA; CDR3: CASSLIEDQPQHF; DNA: TGTGCCAGCAGTTTAATCGAGGATCAGCCCCAGCATTTT
size: NA; V: TRBV18; J: TRBJ2-6; D: NA; CDR3: CASSPPHLGSGANVLTF; DNA: TGTGCCAGCTCACCCCCACATCTTGGCTCTGGGGCCAACGTCCTGACTTTC